This T cell receptor (beta chain) is from a study of blood T cell repertoires in COVID-19. Study context: From T cells, B-cell-depleted T cells, or PBMCs came the material, which was cDNA or gDNA.

The repertoire was sequenced with immunoSEQ multiplex PCR; TCRdb's copy has only in-frame clones and lacks some. Altogether 150,000 to 200,000 clones are present, approximately 81% being singletons, with the ten largest covering 3% to 4%. Germline CDR1 and CDR2: ENHRY and SYGVKD. The junction had 9 bases not matched to a gene; V was cut back by 8 bases and J by 7 bases. CDR3 size: 13 residues. V usage is TRBV10-3 and J usage is TRBJ1-2; 8 nucleotides match TRBD1. The sequencing input was peripheral blood. This TCR came from a human donor with acute or convalescent COVID-19. The donor label of this sample is uncertain. The CDR3 protein is CAIGEATGAGYTF. CDR3 DNA: TGTGCCATCGGCGAAGCGACAGGGGCTGGCTACACCTTC.